This T cell receptor (beta chain) originates from a study of shared clonotypes between healthy human individuals. Regarding the study as a whole: Tissue TCR repertoires likely differ from these blood-only repertoires.

V lost 3 bases and J lost 4, with 14 bases in between. The CDR3 runs to 15 residues. Germline CDR1 LNHDA, CDR2 SQIVND (reference sequence). The method was immunoSEQ multiplex PCR; TCRdb's version includes in-frame clones alone and lacks a portion of them. The sample has 600,000 to 800,000 clones; 72% are singletons. A note on this clone: Its specificity is unknown.

The chain joins TRBV19 to TRBJ2-3, with D possibly matching TRBD2 (6 bases). This TCR derives from a woman in her twenties or thirties in good health. The sequenced material came from memory CD4+ T cells sorted from blood. Indicated subset: CD45RA-negative fraction. The chain's CDR3 is CASSMREGRPDTQYF. The CDR3 region has the DNA TGTGCCAGTAGTATGCGGGAAGGAAGACCAGATACGCAGTATTTT.